This TCR beta chain was obtained from a study of cytomegalovirus exposure and HLA in healthy donors (dated by TCRdb to the late 2010s). Study-level background: An earlier analysis of approximately 590 of the donors reported about 290 Gb of sequence data and 120 million or so unique TCR beta sequences from roughly 200 million T cells. About 300 gigabases of sequencing data and approximately 92 million unique TCR sequences made up an early release that covered around 640 HLA-typed donors. The genetic ancestry cluster associated with self-reported Caucasian donors included around 76% of the roughly 390 genotyped donors. The study aimed to test whether signatures of past pathogen exposure could be identified by cataloging public T cell receptors. The T cell repertoires of under 750 subjects were profiled by immunosequencing and related to cytomegalovirus serostatus. In addition to the first cohort of approximately 650 subjects, a separate validation cohort of 130 or so different subjects was used. High-throughput TCR immunosequencing, statistical association of individual TCRs with disease status, and machine learning were combined to predict cytomegalovirus infection status. A later analysis re-examined previously published TCR beta repertoires from just over 650 donors and added high-resolution HLA genotyping to investigate patterns of TCR occurrence. In the later analysis, no new phenotypic data were used to find candidate immune exposures; instead, reliance was placed on TCR beta sequences and their occurrence across donors. In an earlier analysis of a few hundred of the donors, high-throughput TCR beta sequencing was used to judge whether each TCR beta V gene segment behaved as functional or pseudogenic. Alongside the repertoire data, information on donor age, sex, ethnicity and CMV serostatus was compiled. Genome-wide SNP genotypes for about 60% of the 666 donors were used in a later genetic analysis, which treated that subset as a discovery cohort. All discovery cohort repertoires had been generated using a single sequencing platform. Both class I and class II loci were covered by HLA typing, at four-digit resolution. Typing coverage varied by locus: roughly 620-640 donors for A, B, C, DRB1 and DQB1; approximately 500 for DQA1; nearly 610 for DPA1; roughly 450 for DPB1. About 5 DR-DQ haplotypes were handled as single units for association and clustering, since linkage in the cohort was strong. Among around 400 genotyped donors of the cohort, an average of around 250,000 unique TCR beta nucleotide sequences was sequenced per donor, of which about 19% were non-productive. The full study reports these points: An association between a missense DCLRE1C variant and V-gene and J-gene trimming of TCR beta chains was found in a later genetic analysis and replicated in an independent cohort. Because some donors lacked HLA typing at each locus, the association tests relied only on the typed subset. In an earlier analysis of 500 to 650 of the donors, most TCR beta V segments appeared in productive rearrangements about 87% or about 30% of the time, broadly matching IMGT annotations. The classifier was reported to diagnose cytomegalovirus status with high specificity and sensitivity in both the original cohort and the validation cohort. In vitro tests confirmed that three of the cytomegalovirus-associated TCR beta chains recognize cytomegalovirus antigens. Assigning TCR associations to individual alleles was difficult when HLA alleles, especially DR and DQ, strongly co-occurred. A later analysis found that TCR association rates varied across HLA loci, with DRB1 alleles showing the most associated TCRs and HLA-C alleles the fewest. Some IMGT-functional V segments, including TRBV6-2 and TRBV6-3, could not be told apart with the 87-base-pair reads, so those segments were excluded. Over 15 rarely observed V segments, including chromosome 9 orphons, were excluded from the earlier analysis of about 600 of the donors because counts were too low. According to a later analysis, parvovirus B19, influenza, CMV and Epstein-Barr virus appeared linked to several top co-occurrence clusters. According to a later analysis, most CMV-associated TCR beta chains appeared to be HLA-restricted, and the HLA associations seemed to be driven largely by CMV exposure. In a later analysis, HLA-associated TCR beta chains showed more clonal expansion and lower generation probabilities than non-associated chains that were equally common. A total of 150 to 200 TCR beta chains were listed by the study as associated with cytomegalovirus. A group of highly shared sequence variants was considered likely to be a technical artifact of the sequencing pipeline. The only immune exposure information available for the cohort was CMV serostatus. Specific HLA alleles were associated with 18,000 or so TCR beta sequences at a false discovery rate of 0.05 in a later analysis. A further reported finding was that TCR beta sequences accurately predicted the HLA-A and HLA-B alleles for most subjects in the first cohort. The authors suggested that the approach could potentially be extended to other disease states and immunological phenotypes. Linkage disequilibrium might explain the correlated functional status among segregating V segments, but an unknown experimental factor could not be excluded. The presence/absence analyses assumed that sequencing depth was roughly uniform across donors, and that assumption may not be true. A later genetic analysis reported fewer N-insertions in productive TCRs among donors in an Asian-associated ancestry cluster than the approximately 700-donor mean. The cohort was sequenced for TCR beta chains only, and without alpha or paired-chain data the features that could be detected were limited. Most TCR sequences were seen in very few donors, while some public TCRs were found in many individuals.

In total, 630 or so healthy bone marrow donors made up the cohort. At the time of sampling, every cohort member was nominally healthy, though immune exposures that went unrecorded were likely present. The donor tested CMV seropositive and was one of the 289 seropositive cohort members. Each donor provided a peripheral blood sample, and peripheral blood mononuclear cells were used for TCR beta sequencing. Genomic DNA was extracted from the blood cell samples with the Qiagen DNeasy Blood Extraction Kit. Libraries were built with the immunoSEQ multiplex PCR assay. The multiplex PCR relied on a mix of 60 forward primers for TCR Vbeta segments and 13 reverse primers for TCR Jbeta segments. A multiplex PCR assay on genomic DNA amplified the CDR3 region of rearranged TCR beta genes. On the Illumina HiSeq System, the amplified TCR beta libraries were sequenced as 87-base-pair reads. The authors' analysis ran thus. A later analysis counted about 80 million unique TCR beta chains across the 550 to 800 repertoires, and some 11 million of these chains were shared by at least two donors. A nearest-neighbor algorithm error-corrected the raw reads and collapsed the reads into unique sequences, merging closely related sequences to remove PCR and sequencing errors. Alignment of CDR3 sequences to IMGT reference sequences was used to assign V, D and J gene segments. For a sequence to be retained, a match of at least six nucleotides was required to both a V gene segment and a J gene segment. Rearrangements were called productive when the CDR3 lacked stop codons and stayed in frame with V and J; all others were non-productive. CDR3 was defined by IMGT convention, running from the second conserved V-encoded cysteine to the conserved J-encoded phenylalanine. In an earlier analysis of around 570 of the donors, sequences lacking an unambiguous match to a single V gene segment were excluded. An earlier analysis of several hundred of the donors called V segments functional above 56.7% productive rearrangements and segregating when the between-donor standard deviation exceeded 5%. To diagnose cytomegalovirus status from the catalog of TCR beta chain sequences, a statistical classification framework was built. A later analysis assigned V and J genes by comparing TCR nucleotide sequences with IMGT/GENE-DB human TR gene sequences. In a later analysis, CDR3 sequences and most-parsimonious VDJ recombination scenarios were assigned using the TCRdist pipeline. In a later analysis, each TCR beta chain was defined by its CDR3 amino acid sequence together with its V-gene family, and reads lacking a unique V-gene family were excluded. In a later analysis, approximately 640 highly shared, low-generation-probability nucleotide sequences were removed to address suspected cross-contamination and a sequencing artifact. For each public chain, a later analysis derived a clonal expansion index from normalized ranks of inferred template counts within each repertoire. Generation probabilities in a later analysis came from a VDJ recombination model fitted to out-of-frame rearrangements, and those results were checked against IGoR. In a later analysis, TCR-TCR, TCR-HLA and TCR-CMV co-occurrence was scored with hypergeometric tests, and a repertoire-size bias correction was applied to TCR pairs. False discovery rates were estimated in a later analysis by permuting HLA or CMV assignments 20 times. In a later analysis, co-occurring TCRs were grouped with DBSCAN, and TCRdist sequence similarity was added when clustering was performed within HLA-allele-positive subsets. Repertoires with fewer than 30,000 or more than 120,000 public chains were left out of co-occurrence clustering, as were about five repertoires with anomalous nucleotide sharing. In its TCRdb copy, this immuneACCESS table keeps in-frame sequences only and misses some clones. Where compared with another copy, unresolved V genes explain less than half of these, and the others have no known cause. V and J calls and clone size are as listed in that table; D and trimming were resolved from the DNA. The table for this sample records about 77,000 clones. Approximately 15% of the sample is in the top ten clones.

V has 4 bases trimmed and J has 6 bases trimmed; junction bases matching no gene number 1. CDR1 SGHDT and CDR2 YYEEEE are derived from the germline V gene. The CDR3 covers 13 residues, taking in both the cysteine and the phenylalanine. Only the CDR3 DNA stays, 39 bases, in frame from base 1. Note on this clone: Its antigen is currently not known.

This chain joins TRBV5-6 to TRBJ1-5; the central 10 bases match TRBD1. The receptor's source is a middle-aged man in good health and CMV-seropositive. Sequencing input: PBMCs. The CDR3 corresponds to CASSGQGGQPQHF. The DNA sequence follows: TGTGCCAGCAGCGGACAGGGGGGTCAGCCCCAGCATTTT.